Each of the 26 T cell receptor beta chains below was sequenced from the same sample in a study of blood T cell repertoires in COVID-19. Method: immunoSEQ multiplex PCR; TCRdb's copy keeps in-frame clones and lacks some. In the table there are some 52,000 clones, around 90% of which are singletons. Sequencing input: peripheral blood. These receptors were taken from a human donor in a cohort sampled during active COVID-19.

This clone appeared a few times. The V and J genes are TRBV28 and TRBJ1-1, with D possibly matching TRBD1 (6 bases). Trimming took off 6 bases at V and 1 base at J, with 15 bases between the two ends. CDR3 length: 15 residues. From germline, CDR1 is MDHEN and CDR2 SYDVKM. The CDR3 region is CASSSPQGRNTEAFF. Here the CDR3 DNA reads TGTGCCAGCAGCTCTCCACAGGGACGGAACACTGAAGCTTTCTTT.

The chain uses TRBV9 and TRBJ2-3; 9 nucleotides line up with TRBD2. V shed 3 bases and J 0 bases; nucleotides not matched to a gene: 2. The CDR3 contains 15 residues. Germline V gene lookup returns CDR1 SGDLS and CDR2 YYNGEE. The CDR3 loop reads CASSGGRESTDTQYF. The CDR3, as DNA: TGTGCCAGCAGCGGCGGGAGGGAAAGCACAGATACGCAGTATTTT.

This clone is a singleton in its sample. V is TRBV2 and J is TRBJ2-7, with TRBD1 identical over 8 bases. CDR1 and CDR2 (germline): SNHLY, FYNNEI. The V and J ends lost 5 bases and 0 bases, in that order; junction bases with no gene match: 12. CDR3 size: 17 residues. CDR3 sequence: CASSFLGTGYSSYEQYF. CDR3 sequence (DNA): TGTGCCAGCAGTTTCCTCGGGACAGGATATAGCTCCTACGAGCAGTACTTC. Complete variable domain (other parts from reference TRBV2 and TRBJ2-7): EPEVTQTPSHQVTQMGQEVILRCVPISNHLYFYWYRQILGQKVEFLVSFYNNEISEKSEIFDDQFSVERPDGSNFTLKIRSTKLEDSAMYFCASSFLGTGYSSYEQYFGPGTRLTVT.

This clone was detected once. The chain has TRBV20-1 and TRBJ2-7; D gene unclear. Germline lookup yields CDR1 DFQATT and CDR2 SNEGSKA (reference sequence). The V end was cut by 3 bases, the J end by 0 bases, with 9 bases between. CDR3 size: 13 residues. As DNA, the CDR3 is TGCAGTGCTAGTTCCCGTAGCTCCTACGAGCAGTACTTC. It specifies CSASSRSSYEQYF.

Here the CDR3 reads CASSLALGTGGAFF. The CDR3, as DNA: TGCGCCAGCAGCTTGGCCCTGGGGACAGGGGGAGCTTTCTTT. This chain joins TRBV5-1 and TRBJ1-1; 11 bases align to TRBD1. This CDR3 is 14 amino acids long. Germline lookup yields CDR1 SGHRS and CDR2 YFSETQ. V shed 0 bases, J shed 10 bases, and the junction held 5 bases outside the gene matches.

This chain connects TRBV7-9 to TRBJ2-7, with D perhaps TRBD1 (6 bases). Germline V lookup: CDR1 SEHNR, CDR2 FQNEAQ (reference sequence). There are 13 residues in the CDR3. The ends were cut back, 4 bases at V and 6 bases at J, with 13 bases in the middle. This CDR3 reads CASSSGARLEQYF. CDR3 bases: TGTGCCAGCAGCTCAGGGGCGCGGCTCGAGCAGTACTTC. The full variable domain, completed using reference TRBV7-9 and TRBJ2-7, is DTGVSQNPRHKITKRGQNVTFRCDPISEHNRLYWYRQTLGQGPEFLTYFQNEAQLEKSRLLSDRFSAERPKGSFSTLEIQRTEQGDSAMYLCASSSGARLEQYFGPGTRLTVT.

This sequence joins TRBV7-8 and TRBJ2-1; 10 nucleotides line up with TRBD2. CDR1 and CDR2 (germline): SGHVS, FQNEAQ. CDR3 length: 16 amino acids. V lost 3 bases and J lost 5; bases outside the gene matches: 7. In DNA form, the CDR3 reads TGTGCCAGCAGCTTGTCCCCAGCGGGAGGGAACAATGAGCAGTTCTTC. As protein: CASSLSPAGGNNEQFF.

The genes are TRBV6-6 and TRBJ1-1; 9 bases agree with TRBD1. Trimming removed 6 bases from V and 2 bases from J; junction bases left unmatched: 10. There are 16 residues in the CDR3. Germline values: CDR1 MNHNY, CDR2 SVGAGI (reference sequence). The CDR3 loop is CASSLPGQGINTEAFF. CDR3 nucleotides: TGTGCCAGCAGCCTACCGGGACAGGGCATAAACACTGAAGCTTTCTTT.

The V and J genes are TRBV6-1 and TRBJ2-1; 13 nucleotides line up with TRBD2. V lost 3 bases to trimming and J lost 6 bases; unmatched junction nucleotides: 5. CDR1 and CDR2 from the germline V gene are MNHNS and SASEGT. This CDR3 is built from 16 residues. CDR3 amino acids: CASSEWTSGGFNEQFF. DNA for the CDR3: TGTGCCAGCAGTGAGTGGACTAGCGGGGGCTTCAATGAGCAGTTCTTC.

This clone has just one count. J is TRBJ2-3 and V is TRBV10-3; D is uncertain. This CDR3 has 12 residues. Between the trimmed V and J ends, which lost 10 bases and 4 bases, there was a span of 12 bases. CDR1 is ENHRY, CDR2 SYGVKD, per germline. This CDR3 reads CATTGGADTQYF. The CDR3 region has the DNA TGTGCCACGACTGGCGGCGCAGATACGCAGTATTTT.

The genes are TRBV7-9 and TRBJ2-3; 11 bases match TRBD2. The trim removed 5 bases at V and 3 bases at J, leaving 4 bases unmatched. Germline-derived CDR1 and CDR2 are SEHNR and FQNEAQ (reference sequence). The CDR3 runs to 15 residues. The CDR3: CASSVTSGATDTQYF. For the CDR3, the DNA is TGTGCCAGCAGCGTGACTAGCGGGGCAACAGATACGCAGTATTTT. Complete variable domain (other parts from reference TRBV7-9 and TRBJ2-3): DTGVSQNPRHKITKRGQNVTFRCDPISEHNRLYWYRQTLGQGPEFLTYFQNEAQLEKSRLLSDRFSAERPKGSFSTLEIQRTEQGDSAMYLCASSVTSGATDTQYFGPGTRLTVL.

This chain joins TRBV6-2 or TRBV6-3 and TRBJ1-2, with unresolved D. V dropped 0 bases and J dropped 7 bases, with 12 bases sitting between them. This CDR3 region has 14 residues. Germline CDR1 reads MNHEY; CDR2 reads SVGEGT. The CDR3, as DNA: TGTGCCAGCAGTTACTCTGCGATTTTCGCTGGCTACACCTTC. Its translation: CASSYSAIFAGYTF.

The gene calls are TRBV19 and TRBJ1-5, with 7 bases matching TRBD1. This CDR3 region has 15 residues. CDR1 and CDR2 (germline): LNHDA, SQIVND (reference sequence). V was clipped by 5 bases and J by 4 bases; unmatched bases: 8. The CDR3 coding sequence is TGTGCCAGTAGTGCACAGGGGTTTGGGAATCAGCCCCAGCATTTT. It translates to CASSAQGFGNQPQHF.

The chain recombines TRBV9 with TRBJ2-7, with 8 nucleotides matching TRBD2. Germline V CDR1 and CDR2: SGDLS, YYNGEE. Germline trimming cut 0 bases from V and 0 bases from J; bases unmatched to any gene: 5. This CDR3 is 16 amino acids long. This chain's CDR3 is CASSVEPSGFSYEQYF. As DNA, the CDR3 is TGTGCCAGCAGCGTAGAGCCTAGCGGGTTCTCCTACGAGCAGTACTTC.

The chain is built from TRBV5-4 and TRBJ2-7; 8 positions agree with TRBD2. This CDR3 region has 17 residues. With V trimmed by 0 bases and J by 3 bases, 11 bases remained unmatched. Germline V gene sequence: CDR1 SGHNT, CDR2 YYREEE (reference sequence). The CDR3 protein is CASSLGFAGGVGYEQYF. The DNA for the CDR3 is TGTGCCAGCAGCTTGGGGTTTGCGGGAGGCGTGGGCTACGAGCAGTACTTC. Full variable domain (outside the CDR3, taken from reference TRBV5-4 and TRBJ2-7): ETGVTQSPTHLIKTRGQQVTLRCSSQSGHNTVSWYQQALGQGPQFIFQYYREEENGRGNFPPRFSGLQFPNYSSELNVNALELDDSALYLCASSLGFAGGVGYEQYFGPGTRLTVT.

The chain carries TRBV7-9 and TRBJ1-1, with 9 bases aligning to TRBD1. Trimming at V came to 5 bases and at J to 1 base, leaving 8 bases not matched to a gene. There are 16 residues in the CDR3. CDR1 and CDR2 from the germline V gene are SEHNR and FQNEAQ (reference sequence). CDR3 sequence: CASSPGQGGKNTEAFF. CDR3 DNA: TGTGCCAGCAGCCCGGGACAGGGAGGAAAGAACACTGAAGCTTTCTTT.

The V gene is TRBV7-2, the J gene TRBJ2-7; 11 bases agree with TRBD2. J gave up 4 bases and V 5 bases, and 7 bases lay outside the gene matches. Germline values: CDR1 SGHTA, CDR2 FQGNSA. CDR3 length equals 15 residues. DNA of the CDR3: TGTGCCAGCAGCCTGACTAGCGGGATCCCTTACGAGCAGTACTTC. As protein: CASSLTSGIPYEQYF.

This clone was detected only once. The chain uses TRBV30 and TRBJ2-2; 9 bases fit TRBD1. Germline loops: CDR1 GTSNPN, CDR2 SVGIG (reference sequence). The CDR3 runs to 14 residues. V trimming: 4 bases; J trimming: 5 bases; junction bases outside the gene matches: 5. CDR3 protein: CAWTLGQGTGELFF. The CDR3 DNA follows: TGTGCCTGGACCTTGGGACAGGGAACCGGGGAGCTGTTTTTT.

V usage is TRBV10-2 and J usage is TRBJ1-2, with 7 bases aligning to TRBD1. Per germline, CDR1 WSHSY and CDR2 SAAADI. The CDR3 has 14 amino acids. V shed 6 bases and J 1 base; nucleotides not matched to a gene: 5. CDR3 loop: CASSERQGNYGYTF. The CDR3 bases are TGCGCCAGCAGCGAACGACAGGGTAACTATGGCTACACCTTC.

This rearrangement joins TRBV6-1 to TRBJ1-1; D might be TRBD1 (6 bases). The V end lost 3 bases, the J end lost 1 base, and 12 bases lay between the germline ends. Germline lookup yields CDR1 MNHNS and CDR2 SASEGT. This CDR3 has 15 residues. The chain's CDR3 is CASSDAGTPNTEAFF. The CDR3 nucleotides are TGTGCCAGCAGTGACGCCGGGACACCGAACACTGAAGCTTTCTTT.

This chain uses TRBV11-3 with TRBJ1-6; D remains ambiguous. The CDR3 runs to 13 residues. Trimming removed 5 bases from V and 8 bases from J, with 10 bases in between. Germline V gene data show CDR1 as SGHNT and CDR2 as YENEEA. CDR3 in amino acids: CASSATRDSPLHF. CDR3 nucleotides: TGTGCCAGCAGCGCCACCCGGGATTCACCCCTCCACTTT.

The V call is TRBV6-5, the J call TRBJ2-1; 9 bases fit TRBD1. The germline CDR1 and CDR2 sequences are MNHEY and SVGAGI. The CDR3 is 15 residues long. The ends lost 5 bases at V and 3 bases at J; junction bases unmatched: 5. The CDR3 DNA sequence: TGTGCCAGCAGTCCGGACAGGGGAGGCTACAATGAGCAGTTCTTC. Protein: CASSPDRGGYNEQFF.

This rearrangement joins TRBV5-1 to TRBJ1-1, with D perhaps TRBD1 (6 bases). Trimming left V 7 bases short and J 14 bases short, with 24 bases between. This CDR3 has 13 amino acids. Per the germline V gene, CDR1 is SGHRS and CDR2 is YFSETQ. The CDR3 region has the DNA TGCGCCAGCGGGGGACATCCGAACACTGAAAAGTTCTTT. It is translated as CASGGHPNTEKFF.

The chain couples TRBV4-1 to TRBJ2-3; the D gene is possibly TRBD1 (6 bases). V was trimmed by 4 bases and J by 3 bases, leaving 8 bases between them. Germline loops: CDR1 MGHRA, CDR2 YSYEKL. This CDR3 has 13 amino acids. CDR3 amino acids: CASSRQGTDTQYF. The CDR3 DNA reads TGCGCCAGCAGCCGTCAGGGGACAGATACGCAGTATTTT.

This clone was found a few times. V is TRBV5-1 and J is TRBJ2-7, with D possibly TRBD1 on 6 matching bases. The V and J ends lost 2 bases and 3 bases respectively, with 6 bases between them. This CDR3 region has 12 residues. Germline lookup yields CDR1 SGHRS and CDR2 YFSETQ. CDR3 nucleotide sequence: TGCGCCAGCAGCTTACAGGGCTACGAGCAGTACTTC. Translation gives CASSLQGYEQYF.

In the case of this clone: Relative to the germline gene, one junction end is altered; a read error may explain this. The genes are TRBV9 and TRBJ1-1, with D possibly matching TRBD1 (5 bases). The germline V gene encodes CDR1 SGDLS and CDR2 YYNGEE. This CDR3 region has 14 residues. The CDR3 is CASNVGEAGTEAFF. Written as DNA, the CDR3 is TGTGCCAGCAACGTAGGGGAAGCGGGCACTGAAGCTTTCTTT.